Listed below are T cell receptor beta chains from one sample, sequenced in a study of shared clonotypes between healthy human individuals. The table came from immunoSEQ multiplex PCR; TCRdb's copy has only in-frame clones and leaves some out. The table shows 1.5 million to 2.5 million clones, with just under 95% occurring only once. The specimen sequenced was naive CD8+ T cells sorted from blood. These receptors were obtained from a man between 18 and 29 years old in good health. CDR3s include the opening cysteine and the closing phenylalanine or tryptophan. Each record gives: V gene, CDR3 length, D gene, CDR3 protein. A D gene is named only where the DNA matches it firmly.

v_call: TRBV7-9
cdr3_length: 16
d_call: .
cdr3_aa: CASSSTPGGGTGELFF

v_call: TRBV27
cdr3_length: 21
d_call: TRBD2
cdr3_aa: CASSLGLAGQPLNSGANVLTF

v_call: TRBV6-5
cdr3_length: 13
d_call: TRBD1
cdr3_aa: CASSYQGGTEAFF

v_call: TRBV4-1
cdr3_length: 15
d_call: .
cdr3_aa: CASSQGFGNTGELFF

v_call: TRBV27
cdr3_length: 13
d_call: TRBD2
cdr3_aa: CASGGLGIDEQFF

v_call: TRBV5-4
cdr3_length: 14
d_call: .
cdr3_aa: CASGDSSSVDTQYF

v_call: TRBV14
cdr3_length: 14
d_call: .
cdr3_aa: CASSQAGNYNEQFF

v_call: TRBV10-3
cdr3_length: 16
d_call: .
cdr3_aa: CAIQRVETLAKNIQYF

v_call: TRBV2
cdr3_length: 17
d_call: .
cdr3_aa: CASSDSLGEIKTYEQYF

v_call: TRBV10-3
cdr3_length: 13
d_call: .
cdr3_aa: CAISDEANTEAFF

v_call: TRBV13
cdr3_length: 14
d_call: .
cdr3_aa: CASSETGLSYEQYF

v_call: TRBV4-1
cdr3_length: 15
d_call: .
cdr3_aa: CASSQAVSVPLEQYF

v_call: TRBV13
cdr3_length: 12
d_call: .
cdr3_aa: CASSLGTGELFF

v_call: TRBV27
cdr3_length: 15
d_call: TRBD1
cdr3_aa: CASSLSGTGGFEQYF

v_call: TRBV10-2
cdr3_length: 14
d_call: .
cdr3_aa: CASSLAPPPNEQYF

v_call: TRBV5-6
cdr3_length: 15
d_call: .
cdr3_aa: CASSLGGSLNTEAFF

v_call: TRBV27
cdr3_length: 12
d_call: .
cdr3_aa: CASSFPSDTQYF

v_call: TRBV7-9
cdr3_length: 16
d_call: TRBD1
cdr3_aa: CASSSPTRTGHYGYTF

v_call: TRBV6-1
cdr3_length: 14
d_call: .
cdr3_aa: CASSGRFSSDTQYF

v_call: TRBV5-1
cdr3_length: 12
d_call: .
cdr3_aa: CASSLAFDTQYF

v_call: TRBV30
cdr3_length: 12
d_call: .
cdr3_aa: CAWSIGYDGYTF

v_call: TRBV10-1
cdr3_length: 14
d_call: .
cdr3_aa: CASSAAGSFGEQYF

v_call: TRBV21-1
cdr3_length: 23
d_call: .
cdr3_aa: CASSKKRYSQSRGVPPSTDTQYF

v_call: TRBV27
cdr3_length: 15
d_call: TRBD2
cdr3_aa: CASSLALAGVETQYF

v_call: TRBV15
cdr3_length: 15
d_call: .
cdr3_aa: CATSRPGEAAYEQYF

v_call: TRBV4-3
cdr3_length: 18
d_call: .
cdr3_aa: CASSQDPLGTESYNEQFF

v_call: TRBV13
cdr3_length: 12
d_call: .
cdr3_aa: CASSSRTDTQYF

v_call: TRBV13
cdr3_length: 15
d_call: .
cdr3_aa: CASSRGTANTDTQYF

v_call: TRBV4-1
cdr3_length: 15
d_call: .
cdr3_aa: CASSQEGGLNTEAFF

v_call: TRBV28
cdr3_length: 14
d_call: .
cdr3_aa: CASSDGRNSYEQYF

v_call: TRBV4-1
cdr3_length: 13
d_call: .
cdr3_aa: CASSPKDSREQYF

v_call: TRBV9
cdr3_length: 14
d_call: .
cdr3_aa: CASSVGTNTYEQYF

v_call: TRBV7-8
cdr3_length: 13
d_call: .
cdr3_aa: CASSRTGITEAFF

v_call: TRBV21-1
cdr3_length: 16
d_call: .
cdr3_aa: CASSPQGDRDFYEQYF

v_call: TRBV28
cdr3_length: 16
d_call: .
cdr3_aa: CASMGRDFHSNQPQHF

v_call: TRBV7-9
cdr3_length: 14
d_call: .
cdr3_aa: CASSLGAGRQPQHF

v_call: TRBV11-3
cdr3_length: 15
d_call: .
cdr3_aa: CASSLSPGPANEQFF

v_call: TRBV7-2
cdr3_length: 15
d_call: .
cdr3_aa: CASSLEARSSYEQYF

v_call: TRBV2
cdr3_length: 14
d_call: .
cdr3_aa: CASSDTSNTGELFF

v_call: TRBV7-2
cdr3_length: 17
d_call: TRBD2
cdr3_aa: CASSLGLAGGPTYEQYF

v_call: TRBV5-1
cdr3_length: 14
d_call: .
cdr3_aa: CASSLGGEGYEQYF

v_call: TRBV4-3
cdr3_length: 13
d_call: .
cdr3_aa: CASSQGGGDTQYF

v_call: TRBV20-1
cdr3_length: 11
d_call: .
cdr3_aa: CSAAGDYGYTF

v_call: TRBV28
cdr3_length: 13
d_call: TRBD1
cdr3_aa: CASSFRGHTEAFF

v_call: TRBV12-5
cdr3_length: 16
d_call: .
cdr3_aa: CASGLVLSGANTEAFF

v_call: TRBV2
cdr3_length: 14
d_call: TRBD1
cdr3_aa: CASSAWTGLYEQYF

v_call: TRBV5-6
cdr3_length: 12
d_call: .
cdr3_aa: CASSFQTYEQYF

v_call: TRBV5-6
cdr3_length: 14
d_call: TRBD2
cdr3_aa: CASSLSLAGFEQYF

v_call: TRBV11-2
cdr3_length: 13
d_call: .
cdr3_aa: CASSAGHTYEQYF

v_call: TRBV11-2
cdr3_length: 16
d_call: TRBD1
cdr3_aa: CASSLWVGGQGETQYF

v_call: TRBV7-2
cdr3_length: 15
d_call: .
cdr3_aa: CASSLVPGQTYEQYF

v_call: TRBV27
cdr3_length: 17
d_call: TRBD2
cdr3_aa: CASSLWTSGEGNNEQFF

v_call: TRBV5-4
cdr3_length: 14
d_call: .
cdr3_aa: CASSSWGLMDEQFF

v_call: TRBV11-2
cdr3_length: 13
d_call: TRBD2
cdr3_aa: CASSMGGSYEQYF

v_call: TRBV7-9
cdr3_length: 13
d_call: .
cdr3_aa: CASSLVDTEKLFF

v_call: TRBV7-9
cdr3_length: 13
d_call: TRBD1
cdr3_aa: CASSFGTAYEQYF

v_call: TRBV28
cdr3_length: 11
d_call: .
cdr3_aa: CASYDTGELFF